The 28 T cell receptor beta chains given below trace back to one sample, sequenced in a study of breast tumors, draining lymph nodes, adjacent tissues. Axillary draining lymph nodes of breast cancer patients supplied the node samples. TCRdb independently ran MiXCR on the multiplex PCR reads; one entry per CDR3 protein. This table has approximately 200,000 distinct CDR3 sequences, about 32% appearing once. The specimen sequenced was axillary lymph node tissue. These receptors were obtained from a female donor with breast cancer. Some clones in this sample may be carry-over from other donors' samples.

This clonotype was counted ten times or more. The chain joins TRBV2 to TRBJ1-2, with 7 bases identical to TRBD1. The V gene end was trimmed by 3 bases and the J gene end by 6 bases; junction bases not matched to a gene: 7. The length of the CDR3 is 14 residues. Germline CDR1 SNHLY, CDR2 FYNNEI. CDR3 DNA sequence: TGTGCCAGCAGTGAGTTCAAGGGGGCGCATGGCTACACCTTC. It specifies CASSEFKGAHGYTF.

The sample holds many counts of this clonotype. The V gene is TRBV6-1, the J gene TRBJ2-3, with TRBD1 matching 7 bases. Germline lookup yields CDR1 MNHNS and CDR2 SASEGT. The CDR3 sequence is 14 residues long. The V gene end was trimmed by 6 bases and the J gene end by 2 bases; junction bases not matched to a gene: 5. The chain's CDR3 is CASRDRASTDTQYF. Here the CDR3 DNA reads TGTGCCAGCAGAGACAGGGCCTCCACAGATACGCAGTATTTT.

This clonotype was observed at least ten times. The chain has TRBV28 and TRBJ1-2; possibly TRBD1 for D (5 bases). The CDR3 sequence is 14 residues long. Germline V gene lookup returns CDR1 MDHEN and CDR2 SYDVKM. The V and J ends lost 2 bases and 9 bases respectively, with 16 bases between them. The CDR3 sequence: CASSLTRQSASYTF. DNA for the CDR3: TGTGCCAGCAGTTTAACCCGACAGTCGGCAAGCTACACCTTC.

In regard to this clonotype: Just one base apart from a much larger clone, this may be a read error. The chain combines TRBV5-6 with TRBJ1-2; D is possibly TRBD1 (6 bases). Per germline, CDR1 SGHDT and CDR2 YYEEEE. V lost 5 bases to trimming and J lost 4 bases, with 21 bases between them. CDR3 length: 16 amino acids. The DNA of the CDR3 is TGTGCCAGCAGATCTAGGGACACGGGGCTCCGCTATGGCTACACCTTC. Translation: CASRSRDTGLRYGYTF.

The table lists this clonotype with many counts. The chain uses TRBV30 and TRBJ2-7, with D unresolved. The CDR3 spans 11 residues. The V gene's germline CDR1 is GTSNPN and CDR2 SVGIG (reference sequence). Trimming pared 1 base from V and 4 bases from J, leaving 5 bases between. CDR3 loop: CAWSARYEQYF. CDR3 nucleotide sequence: TGTGCCTGGAGTGCTAGGTACGAGCAGTACTTC. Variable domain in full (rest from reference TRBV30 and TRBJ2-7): SQTIHQWPATLVQPVGSPLSLECTVEGTSNPNLYWYRQAAGRGLQLLFYSVGIGQISSEVPQNLSASRPQDRQFILSSKKLLLSDSGFYLCAWSARYEQYFGPGTRLTVT.

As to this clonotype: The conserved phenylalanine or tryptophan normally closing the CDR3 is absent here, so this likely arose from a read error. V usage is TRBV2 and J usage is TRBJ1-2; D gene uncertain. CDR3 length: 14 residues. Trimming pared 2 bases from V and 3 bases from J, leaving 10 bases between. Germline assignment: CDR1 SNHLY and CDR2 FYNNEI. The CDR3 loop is CASSESGSDYGYTL. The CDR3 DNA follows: TGTGCCAGCAGTGAAAGCGGCAGTGACTATGGCTACACCCTC.

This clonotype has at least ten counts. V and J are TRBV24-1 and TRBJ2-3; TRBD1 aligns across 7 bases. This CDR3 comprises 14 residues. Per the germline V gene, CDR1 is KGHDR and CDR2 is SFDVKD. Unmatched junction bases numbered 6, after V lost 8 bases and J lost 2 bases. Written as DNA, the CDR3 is TGTGCCACCAAATCGACAGGGAACACAGATACGCAGTATTTT. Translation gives CATKSTGNTDTQYF.

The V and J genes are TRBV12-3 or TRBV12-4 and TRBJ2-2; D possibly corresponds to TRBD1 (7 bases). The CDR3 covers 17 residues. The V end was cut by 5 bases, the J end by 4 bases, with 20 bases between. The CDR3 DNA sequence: TGTGCCAGCAGTCCCCAGGGGGGTAGCGGACCCACCGGGGAGCTGTTTTTT. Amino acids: CASSPQGGSGPTGELFF.

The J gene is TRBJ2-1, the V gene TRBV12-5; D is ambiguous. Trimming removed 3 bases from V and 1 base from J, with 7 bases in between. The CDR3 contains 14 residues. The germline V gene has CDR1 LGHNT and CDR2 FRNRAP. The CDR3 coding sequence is TGTGCTAGTGGTTTCGGCGTGTCCTACAATGAGCAGTTCTTC. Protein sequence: CASGFGVSYNEQFF.

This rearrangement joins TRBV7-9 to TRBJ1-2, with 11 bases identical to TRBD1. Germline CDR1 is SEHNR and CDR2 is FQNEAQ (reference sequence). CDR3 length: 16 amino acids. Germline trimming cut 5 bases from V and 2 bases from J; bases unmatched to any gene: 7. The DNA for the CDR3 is TGTGCCAGCAGCCCAGTAGGGACAGGGGGGAACTATGGCTACACCTTC. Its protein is CASSPVGTGGNYGYTF. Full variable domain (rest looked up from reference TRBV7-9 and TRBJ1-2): DTGVSQNPRHKITKRGQNVTFRCDPISEHNRLYWYRQTLGQGPEFLTYFQNEAQLEKSRLLSDRFSAERPKGSFSTLEIQRTEQGDSAMYLCASSPVGTGGNYGYTFGSGTRLTVV.

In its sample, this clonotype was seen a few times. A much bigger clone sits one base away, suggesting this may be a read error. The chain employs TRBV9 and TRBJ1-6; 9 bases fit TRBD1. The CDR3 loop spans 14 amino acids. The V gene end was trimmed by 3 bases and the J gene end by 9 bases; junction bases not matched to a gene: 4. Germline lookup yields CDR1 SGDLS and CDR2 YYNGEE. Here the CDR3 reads CASSGTGVSSPLHF. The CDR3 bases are TGTGCCAGCAGCGGGACAGGGGTTAGTTCACCCCTCCACTTT.

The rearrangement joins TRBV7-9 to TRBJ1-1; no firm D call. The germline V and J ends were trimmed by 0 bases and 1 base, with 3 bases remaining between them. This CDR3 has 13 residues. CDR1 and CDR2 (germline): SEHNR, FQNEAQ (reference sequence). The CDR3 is CASSLAANTEAFF. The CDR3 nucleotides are TGTGCCAGCAGCTTAGCAGCGAACACTGAAGCTTTCTTT. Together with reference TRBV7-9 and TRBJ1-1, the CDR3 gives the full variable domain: DTGVSQNPRHKITKRGQNVTFRCDPISEHNRLYWYRQTLGQGPEFLTYFQNEAQLEKSRLLSDRFSAERPKGSFSTLEIQRTEQGDSAMYLCASSLAANTEAFFGQGTRLTVV.

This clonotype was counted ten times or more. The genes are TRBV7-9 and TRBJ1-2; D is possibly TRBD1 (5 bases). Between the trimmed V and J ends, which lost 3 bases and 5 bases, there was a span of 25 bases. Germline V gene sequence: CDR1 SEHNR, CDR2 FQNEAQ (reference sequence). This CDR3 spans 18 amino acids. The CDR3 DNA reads TGTGCCAGCAGCTTGTTCGGGGAAAGTGGGGCCTTAGGTTATGGCTACACCTTC. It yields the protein CASSLFGESGALGYGYTF.

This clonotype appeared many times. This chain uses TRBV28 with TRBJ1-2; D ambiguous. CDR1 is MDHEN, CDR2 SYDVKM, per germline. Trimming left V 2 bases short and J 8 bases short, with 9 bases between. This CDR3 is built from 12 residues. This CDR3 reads CASSLQDSGYTF. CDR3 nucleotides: TGTGCCAGCAGTTTACAGGATTCAGGCTACACCTTC.

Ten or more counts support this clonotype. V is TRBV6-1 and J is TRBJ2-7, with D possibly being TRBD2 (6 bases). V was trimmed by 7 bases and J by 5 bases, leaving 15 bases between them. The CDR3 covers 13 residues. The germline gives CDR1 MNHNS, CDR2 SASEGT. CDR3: CASTRTGVNEQYF. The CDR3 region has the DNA TGTGCCAGCACAAGGACGGGAGTGAACGAGCAGTACTTC.

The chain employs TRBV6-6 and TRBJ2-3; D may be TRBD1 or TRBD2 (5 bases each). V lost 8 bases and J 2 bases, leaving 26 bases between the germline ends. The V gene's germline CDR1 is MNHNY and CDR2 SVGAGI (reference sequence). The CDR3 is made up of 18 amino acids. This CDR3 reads CASVHRDLLSGLTDTQYF. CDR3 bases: TGTGCCAGCGTACACCGGGACCTACTCTCGGGGCTCACAGATACGCAGTATTTT.

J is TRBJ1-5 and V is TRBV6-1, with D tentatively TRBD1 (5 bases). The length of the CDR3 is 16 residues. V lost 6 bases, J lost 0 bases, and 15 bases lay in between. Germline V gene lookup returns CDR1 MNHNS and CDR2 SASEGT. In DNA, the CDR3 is TGTGCCAGCAGGGGGCAGGACCGGGTTAGCAATCAGCCCCAGCATTTT. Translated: CASRGQDRVSNQPQHF.

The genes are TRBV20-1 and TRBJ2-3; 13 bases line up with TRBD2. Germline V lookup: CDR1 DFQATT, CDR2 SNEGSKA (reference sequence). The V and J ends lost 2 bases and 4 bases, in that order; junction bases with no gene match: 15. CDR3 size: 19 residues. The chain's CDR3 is CSARPGVGLAGSGPDTQYF. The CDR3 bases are TGCAGTGCTAGACCGGGCGTGGGACTAGCGGGGTCCGGCCCAGATACGCAGTATTTT.

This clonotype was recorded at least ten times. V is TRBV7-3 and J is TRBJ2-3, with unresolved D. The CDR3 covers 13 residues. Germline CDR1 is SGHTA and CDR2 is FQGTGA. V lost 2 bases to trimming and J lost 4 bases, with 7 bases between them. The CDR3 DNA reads TGTGCCAGCAGCTTACAGTCGGCAGATACGCAGTATTTT. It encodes CASSLQSADTQYF.

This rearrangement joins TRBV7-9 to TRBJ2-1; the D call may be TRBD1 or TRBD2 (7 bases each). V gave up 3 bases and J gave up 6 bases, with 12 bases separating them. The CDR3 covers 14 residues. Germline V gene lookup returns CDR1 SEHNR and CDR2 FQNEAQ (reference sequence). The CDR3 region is CASSFPGGANEQFF. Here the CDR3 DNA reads TGTGCCAGCAGCTTCCCAGGGGGGGCCAATGAGCAGTTCTTC.

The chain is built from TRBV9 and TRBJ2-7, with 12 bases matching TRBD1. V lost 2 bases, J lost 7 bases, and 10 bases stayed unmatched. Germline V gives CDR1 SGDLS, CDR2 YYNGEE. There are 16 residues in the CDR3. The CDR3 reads CASSVGGQGAPGEQYF. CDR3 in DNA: TGTGCCAGCAGCGTGGGGGGACAGGGGGCGCCGGGAGAGCAGTACTTC. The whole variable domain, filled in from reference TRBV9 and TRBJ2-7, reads DSGVTQTPKHLITATGQRVTLRCSPRSGDLSVYWYQQSLDQGLQFLIQYYNGEERAKGNILERFSAQQFPDLHSELNLSSLELGDSALYFCASSVGGQGAPGEQYFGPGTRLTVT.

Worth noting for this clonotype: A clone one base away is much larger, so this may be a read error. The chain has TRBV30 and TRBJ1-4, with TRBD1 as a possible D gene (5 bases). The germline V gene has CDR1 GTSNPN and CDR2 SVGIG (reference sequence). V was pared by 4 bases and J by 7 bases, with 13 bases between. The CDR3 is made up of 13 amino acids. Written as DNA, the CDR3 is TGTGCCTGGAATGTTGAAGGGGTTGAAAAACTGTTTTTT. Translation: CAWNVEGVEKLFF.

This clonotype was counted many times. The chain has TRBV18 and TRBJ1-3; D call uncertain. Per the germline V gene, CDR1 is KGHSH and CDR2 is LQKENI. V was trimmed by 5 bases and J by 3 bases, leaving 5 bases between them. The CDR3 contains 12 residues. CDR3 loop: CASSVDGNTIYF. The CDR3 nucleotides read TGTGCCAGCTCAGTAGATGGAAACACCATATATTTT.

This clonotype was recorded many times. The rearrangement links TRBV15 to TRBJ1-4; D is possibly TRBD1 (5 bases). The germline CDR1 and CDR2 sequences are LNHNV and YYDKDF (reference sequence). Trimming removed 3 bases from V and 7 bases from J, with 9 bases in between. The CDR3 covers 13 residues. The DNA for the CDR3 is TGTGCCACCAGCAGGGGGGACCTTGAAAAACTGTTTTTT. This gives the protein CATSRGDLEKLFF. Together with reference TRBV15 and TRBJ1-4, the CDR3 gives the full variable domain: DAMVIQNPRYQVTQFGKPVTLSCSQTLNHNVMYWYQQKSSQAPKLLFHYYDKDFNNEADTPDNFQSRRPNTSFCFLDIRSPGLGDTAMYLCATSRGDLEKLFFGSGTQLSVL.

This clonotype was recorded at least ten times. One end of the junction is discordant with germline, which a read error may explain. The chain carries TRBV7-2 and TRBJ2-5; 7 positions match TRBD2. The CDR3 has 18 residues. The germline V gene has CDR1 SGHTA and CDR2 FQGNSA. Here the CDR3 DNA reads TGTGCCAGCAGCGATACTGGGGCGAGCGGGATTAGCCAACAGACCCAGTACTTC. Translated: CASSDTGASGISQQTQYF. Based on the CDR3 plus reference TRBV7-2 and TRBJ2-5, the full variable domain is GAGVSQSPSNKVTEKGKDVELRCDPISGHTALYWYRQSLGQGLEFLIYFQGNSAPDKSGLPSDRFSAERTGGSVSTLTIQRTQQEDSAVYLCASSDTGASGISQQTQYFGPGTRLLVL.

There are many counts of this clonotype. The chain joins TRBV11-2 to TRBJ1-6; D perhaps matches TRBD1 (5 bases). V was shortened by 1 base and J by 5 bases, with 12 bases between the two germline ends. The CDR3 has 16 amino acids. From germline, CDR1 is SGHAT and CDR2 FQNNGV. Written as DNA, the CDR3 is TGTGCCAGCAGCTTAGGCCGGACACCGAATAATTCACCCCTCCACTTT. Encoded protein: CASSLGRTPNNSPLHF.

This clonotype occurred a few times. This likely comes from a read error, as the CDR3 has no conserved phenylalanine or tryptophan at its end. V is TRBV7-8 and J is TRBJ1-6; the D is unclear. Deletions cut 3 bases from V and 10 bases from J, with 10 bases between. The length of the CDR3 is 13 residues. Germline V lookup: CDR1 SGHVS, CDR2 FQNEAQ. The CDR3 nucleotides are TGTGCCAGCAGCTTCCCCCCCCCCTCACCCCTCCACCTT. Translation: CASSFPPPSPLHL.

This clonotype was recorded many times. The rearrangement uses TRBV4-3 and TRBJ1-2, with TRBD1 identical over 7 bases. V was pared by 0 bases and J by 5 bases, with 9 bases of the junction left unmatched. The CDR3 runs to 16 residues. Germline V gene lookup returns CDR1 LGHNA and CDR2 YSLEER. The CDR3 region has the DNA TGCGCCAGCAGCCAAGAGATACACAGGGGCAGTTATGGCTACACCTTC. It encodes CASSQEIHRGSYGYTF.